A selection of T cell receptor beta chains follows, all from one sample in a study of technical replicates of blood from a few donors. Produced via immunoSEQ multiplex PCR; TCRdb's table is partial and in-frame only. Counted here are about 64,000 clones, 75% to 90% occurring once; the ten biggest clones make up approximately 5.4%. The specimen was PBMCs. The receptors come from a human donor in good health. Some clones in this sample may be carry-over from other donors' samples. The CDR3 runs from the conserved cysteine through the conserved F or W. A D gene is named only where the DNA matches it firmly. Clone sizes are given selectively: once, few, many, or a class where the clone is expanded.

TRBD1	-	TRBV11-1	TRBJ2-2	CASRRQGANTGELFF	TGTGCCAGCAGACGACAGGGGGCGAACACCGGGGAGCTGTTTTTT
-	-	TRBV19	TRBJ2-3	CATNQGWVQYF	TGTGCCACAAACCAGGGATGGGTGCAGTATTTT
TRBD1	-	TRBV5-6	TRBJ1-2	CASSLPGQGRYNGNYGYTF	TGTGCCAGCAGCTTACCGGGACAGGGGCGATACAACGGTAACTATGGCTACACCTTC
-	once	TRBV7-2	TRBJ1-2	CASSLSPGLANYGYTF	TGTGCCAGCAGCTTAAGCCCAGGGCTCGCTAACTATGGCTACACCTTC
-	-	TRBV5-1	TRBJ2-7	CASSLRRNSYEQYF	TGCGCCAGCAGCCTGAGGCGGAACTCCTACGAGCAGTACTTC
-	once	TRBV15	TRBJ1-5	CATSSRGGGLGSNQPQHF	TGTGCCACCAGCAGCCGAGGGGGGGGATTAGGGAGCAATCAGCCCCAGCATTTT
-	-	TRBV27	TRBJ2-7	CASTPEVGYEQYF	TGTGCCAGCACCCCAGAGGTTGGCTACGAGCAGTACTTC
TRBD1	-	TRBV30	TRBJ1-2	CAWSERTGLWVGYTF	TGTGCCTGGAGTGAGAGGACAGGTCTCTGGGTAGGCTACACCTTC
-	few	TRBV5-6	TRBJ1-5	CASSLSGGGNQPQHF	TGTGCCAGCAGCTTGAGCGGGGGAGGCAATCAGCCCCAGCATTTT
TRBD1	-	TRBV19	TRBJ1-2	CATRGDSRSGGYTF	TGTGCCACCCGAGGGGACAGCCGTAGTGGAGGCTACACCTTC
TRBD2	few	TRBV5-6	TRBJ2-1	CASSFPPTSGFREQFF	TGTGCCAGCAGCTTTCCCCCGACTAGCGGTTTTCGGGAGCAGTTCTTC
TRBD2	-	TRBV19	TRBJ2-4	CASSSLAGAKNIQYF	TGTGCCAGTAGTTCACTAGCGGGGGCCAAAAACATTCAGTACTTC
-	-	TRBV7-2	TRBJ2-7	CASSLQGIEQYF	TGTGCCAGCAGCTTGCAGGGGATCGAGCAGTACTTC
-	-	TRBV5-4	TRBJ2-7	CASSLLGRAYEQYF	TGTGCCAGCAGCTTACTAGGTAGGGCCTACGAGCAGTACTTC
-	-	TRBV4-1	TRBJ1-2	CASSLLPDDRYYTF	TGCGCCAGCAGCCTGTTACCGGATGACAGATACTACACCTTC
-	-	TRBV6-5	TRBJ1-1	CASAEGRNTEAFF	TGTGCCAGCGCTGAAGGGAGGAACACTGAAGCTTTCTTT
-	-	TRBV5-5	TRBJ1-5	CASSPGQQGYQPQHF	TGTGCCAGCAGCCCAGGACAGCAAGGGTATCAGCCCCAGCATTTT
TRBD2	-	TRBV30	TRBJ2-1	CAWKLGTSGTRNYNEQFF	TGTGCCTGGAAGTTGGGGACTAGCGGGACACGGAACTACAATGAGCAGTTCTTC
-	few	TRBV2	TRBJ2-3	CASSYRQALAPDTQYF	TGTGCCAGCAGCTACCGACAGGCCCTTGCGCCAGATACGCAGTATTTT
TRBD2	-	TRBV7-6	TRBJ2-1	CASSLVQRGPRWNEQFF	TGTGCCAGCAGCTTAGTTCAGCGGGGGCCACGCTGGAATGAGCAGTTCTTC
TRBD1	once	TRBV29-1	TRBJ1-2	CSVDRQGYGYTF	TGCAGCGTTGATCGACAGGGGTACGGCTACACCTTC
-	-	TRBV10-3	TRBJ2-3	CAISGTTSTDTQYF	TGTGCCATCAGCGGGACAACCAGCACAGATACGCAGTATTTT
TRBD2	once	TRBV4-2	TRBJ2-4	CASSQVAGGSGNIQYF	TGTGCCAGCAGCCAAGTAGCGGGGGGAAGTGGAAACATTCAGTACTTC
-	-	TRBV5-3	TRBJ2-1	CARLPVAPFYEQFF	TGTGCCAGACTACCGGTAGCTCCTTTTTACGAGCAGTTCTTC
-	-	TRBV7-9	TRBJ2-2	CASSLVVSSNTGELFF	TGTGCCAGCAGCTTAGTGGTCAGTTCGAACACCGGGGAGCTGTTTTTT
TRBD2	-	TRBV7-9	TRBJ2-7	CASSPVGRAPYEQYF	TGTGCCAGCAGCCCAGTTGGGAGGGCCCCCTACGAGCAGTACTTC
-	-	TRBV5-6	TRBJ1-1	CASSLGQGTMNTEAFF	TGTGCCAGCAGCTTGGGGCAGGGGACAATGAACACTGAAGCTTTCTTT
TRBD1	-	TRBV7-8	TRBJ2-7	CASSHNQWDRPSYEQYF	TGTGCCAGCAGCCACAACCAGTGGGACAGACCTTCCTACGAGCAGTACTTC